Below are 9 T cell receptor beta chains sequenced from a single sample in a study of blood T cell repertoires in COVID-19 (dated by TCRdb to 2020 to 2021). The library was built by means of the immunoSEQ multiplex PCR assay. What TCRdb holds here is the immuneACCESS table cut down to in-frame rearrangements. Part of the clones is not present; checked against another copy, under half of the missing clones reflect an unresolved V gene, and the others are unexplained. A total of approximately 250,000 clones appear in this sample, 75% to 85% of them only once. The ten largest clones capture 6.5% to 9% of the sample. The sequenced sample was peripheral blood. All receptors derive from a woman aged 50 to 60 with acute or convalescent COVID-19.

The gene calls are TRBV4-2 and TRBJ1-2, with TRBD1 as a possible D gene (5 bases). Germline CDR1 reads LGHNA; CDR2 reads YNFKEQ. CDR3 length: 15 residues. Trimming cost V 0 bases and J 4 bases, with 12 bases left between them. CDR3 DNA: TGTGCCAGCAGCCAAGAATCACAGGAACCCTATGGCTACACCTTC. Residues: CASSQESQEPYGYTF.

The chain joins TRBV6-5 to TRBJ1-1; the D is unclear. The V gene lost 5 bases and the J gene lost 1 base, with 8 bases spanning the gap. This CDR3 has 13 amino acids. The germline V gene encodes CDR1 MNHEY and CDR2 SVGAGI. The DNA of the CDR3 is TGTGCCAGCAGTAATCTCAGGAACACTGAAGCTTTCTTT. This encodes CASSNLRNTEAFF.

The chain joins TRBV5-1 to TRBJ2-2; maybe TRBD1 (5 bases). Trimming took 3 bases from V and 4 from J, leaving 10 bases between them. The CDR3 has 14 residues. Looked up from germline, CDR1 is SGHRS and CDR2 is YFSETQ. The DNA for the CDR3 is TGCGCCAGCAGCTCGGAAGGGGTCACCGGGGAGCTGTTTTTT. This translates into CASSSEGVTGELFF.

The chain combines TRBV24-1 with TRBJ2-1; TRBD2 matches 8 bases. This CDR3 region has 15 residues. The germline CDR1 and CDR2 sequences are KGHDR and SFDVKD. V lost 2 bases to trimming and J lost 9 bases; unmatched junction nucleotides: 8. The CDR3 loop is CATSDWGLVGGEQFF. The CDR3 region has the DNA TGTGCCACCAGTGATTGGGGACTAGTCGGGGGTGAGCAGTTCTTC.

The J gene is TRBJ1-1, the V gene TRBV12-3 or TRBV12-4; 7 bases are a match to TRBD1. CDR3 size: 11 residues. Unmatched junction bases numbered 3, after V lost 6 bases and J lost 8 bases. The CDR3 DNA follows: TGTGCCAGCAGCAAGACAGGGGAAGCTTTCTTT. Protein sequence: CASSKTGEAFF.

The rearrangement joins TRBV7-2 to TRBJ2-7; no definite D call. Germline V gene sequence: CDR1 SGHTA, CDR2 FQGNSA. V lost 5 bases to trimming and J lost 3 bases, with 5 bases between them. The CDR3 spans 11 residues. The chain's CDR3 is CASSPLYEQYF. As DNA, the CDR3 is TGTGCCAGCAGCCCCCTCTACGAGCAGTACTTC. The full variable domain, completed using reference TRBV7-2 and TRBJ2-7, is GAGVSQSPSNKVTEKGKDVELRCDPISGHTALYWYRQSLGQGLEFLIYFQGNSAPDKSGLPSDRFSAERTGGSVSTLTIQRTQQEDSAVYLCASSPLYEQYFGPGTRLTVT.

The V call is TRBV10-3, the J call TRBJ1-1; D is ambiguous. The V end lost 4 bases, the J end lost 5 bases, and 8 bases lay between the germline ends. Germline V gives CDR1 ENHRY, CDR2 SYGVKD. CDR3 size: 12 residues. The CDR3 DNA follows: TGTGCCATCAGTGGGTACGGGACTGAAGCTTTCTTT. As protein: CAISGYGTEAFF.

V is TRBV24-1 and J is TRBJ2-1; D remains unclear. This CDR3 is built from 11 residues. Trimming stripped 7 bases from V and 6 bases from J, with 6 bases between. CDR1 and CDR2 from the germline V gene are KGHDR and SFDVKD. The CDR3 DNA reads TGTGCCACCAGCTACAGCAATGAGCAGTTCTTC. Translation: CATSYSNEQFF.

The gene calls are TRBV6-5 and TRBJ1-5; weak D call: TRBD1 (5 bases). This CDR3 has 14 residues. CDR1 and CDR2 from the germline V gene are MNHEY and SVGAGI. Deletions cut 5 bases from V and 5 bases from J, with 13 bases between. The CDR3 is CASSTSGFDQPQHF. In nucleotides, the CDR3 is TGTGCCAGCAGTACCTCAGGGTTTGATCAGCCCCAGCATTTT.